This entry features one T cell receptor beta chain sequence. The data stem from a study of beta chain features in type 1 diabetes. The authors reverse transcribed all of the isolated RNA, so sequencing captured expressed TCRB transcripts. Using immunoSEQ multiplex PCR, the repertoire was profiled, and TCRdb retains in-frame clones only, with some absent. The sample includes 620,000 or so clones, 15% to 19% of them seen just once. The specimen sequenced was naive CD4+ T cells from blood. This receptor was obtained from a man younger than 35 in good health.

CDR3 protein: CSVARGSGEQYF. The DNA for the CDR3 is TGCAGCGTTGCCAGGGGGTCTGGCGAGCAGTACTTC. The chain is built from TRBV29-1 and TRBJ2-7; 7 nucleotides agree with TRBD1. J gave up 6 bases and V 4 bases, and 6 bases lay outside the gene matches. This CDR3 is built from 12 residues. CDR1 SQVTM and CDR2 ANQGSEA come from the germline V gene.